The 6 T cell receptor beta chains below all came from one sample that was sequenced in a study of pediatric ulcerative colitis. Clones were read by immunoSEQ multiplex PCR, and TCRdb kept only the in-frame ones, dropping some. The table shows more than 45,000 clones, with 75% to 90% occurring only once. The sequenced sample consisted of blood. These receptors were collected from a boy between 5 and 17 years old who was a control in a study of pediatric ulcerative colitis.

The CDR3 nucleotides are TGTGCCAGCAGCGTAGGGTCTTACGTCCGGGACTATGGCTACACCTTC. Translating it yields CASSVGSYVRDYGYTF. This chain uses TRBV9 with TRBJ1-2; D not resolved. The CDR3 contains 16 residues. Germline CDR1 and CDR2: SGDLS and YYNGEE. With 0 bases removed from V and 3 bases from J, the gap between germline ends came to 15 bases.

V gene TRBV5-1 combines with J gene TRBJ2-7, with 7 positions matching TRBD1. Per germline, CDR1 SGHRS and CDR2 YFSETQ. Germline trimming cut 2 bases from V and 5 bases from J; bases unmatched to any gene: 10. This CDR3 region has 15 residues. The CDR3 spells CASSLQGRSIDEQYF. Here the CDR3 DNA reads TGCGCCAGCAGCTTACAGGGGAGATCCATCGACGAGCAGTACTTC.

The CDR3: CASSELRQGTGELFF. The CDR3 DNA reads TGTGCCAGCAGTGAATTAAGGCAGGGAACCGGGGAGCTGTTTTTT. The chain recombines TRBV25-1 with TRBJ2-2, with D perhaps TRBD1 (5 bases). This CDR3 has 15 residues. Germline loops: CDR1 MGHDK, CDR2 SYGVNS. V gave up 1 base and J gave up 5 bases, with 11 bases separating them.

The V call is TRBV7-2, the J call TRBJ1-6; no clear D. Germline V CDR1 and CDR2: SGHTA, FQGNSA. V shed 1 base and J shed 4 bases, with 20 bases lying between them. This CDR3 is 19 amino acids long. CDR3 protein: CASSLEGQTSQKYNSPLHF. CDR3 nucleotide sequence: TGTGCCAGCAGCTTAGAAGGGCAGACAAGCCAAAAATATAATTCACCCCTCCACTTT.

V usage is TRBV27 and J usage is TRBJ1-1; TRBD1 agrees at 7 bases. The V gene end was trimmed by 6 bases and the J gene end by 3 bases; junction bases not matched to a gene: 10. Germline V gives CDR1 MNHEY, CDR2 SMNVEV (reference sequence). The CDR3 is made up of 15 amino acids. CDR3 bases: TGTGCCAGCAGAGTACAGACAGGGCACTACACTGAAGCTTTCTTT. Protein sequence: CASRVQTGHYTEAFF.

The chain carries TRBV5-6 and TRBJ2-7; D gene uncertain. Germline CDR1 reads SGHDT; CDR2 reads YYEEEE. The CDR3 is 14 amino acids. Trimming cost V 3 bases and J 0 bases, with 10 bases left between them. CDR3 protein: CASSSITYSYEQYF. The CDR3 coding sequence is TGTGCCAGCAGCTCCATAACGTACTCCTACGAGCAGTACTTC. Combining the CDR3 with reference TRBV5-6 and TRBJ2-7 gives the whole variable domain DAGVTQSPTHLIKTRGQQVTLRCSPKSGHDTVSWYQQALGQGPQFIFQYYEEEERQRGNFPDRFSGHQFPNYSSELNVNALLLGDSALYLCASSSITYSYEQYFGPGTRLTVT.